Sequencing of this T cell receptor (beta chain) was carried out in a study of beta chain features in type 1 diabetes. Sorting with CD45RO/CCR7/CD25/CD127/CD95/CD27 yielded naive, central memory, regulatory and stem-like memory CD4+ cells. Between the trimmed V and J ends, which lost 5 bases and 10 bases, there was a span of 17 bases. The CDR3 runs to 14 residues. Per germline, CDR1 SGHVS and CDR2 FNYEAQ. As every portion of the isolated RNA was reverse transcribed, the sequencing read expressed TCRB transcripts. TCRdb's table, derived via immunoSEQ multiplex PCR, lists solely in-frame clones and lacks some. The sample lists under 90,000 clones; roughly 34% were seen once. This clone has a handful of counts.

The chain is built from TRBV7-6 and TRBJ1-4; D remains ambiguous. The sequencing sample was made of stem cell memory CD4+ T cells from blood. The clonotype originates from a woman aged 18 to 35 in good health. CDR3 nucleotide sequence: TGTGCCAGCAGCGAAGGTGGAGGAGTGGGAAAACTGTTTTTT. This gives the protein CASSEGGGVGKLFF.